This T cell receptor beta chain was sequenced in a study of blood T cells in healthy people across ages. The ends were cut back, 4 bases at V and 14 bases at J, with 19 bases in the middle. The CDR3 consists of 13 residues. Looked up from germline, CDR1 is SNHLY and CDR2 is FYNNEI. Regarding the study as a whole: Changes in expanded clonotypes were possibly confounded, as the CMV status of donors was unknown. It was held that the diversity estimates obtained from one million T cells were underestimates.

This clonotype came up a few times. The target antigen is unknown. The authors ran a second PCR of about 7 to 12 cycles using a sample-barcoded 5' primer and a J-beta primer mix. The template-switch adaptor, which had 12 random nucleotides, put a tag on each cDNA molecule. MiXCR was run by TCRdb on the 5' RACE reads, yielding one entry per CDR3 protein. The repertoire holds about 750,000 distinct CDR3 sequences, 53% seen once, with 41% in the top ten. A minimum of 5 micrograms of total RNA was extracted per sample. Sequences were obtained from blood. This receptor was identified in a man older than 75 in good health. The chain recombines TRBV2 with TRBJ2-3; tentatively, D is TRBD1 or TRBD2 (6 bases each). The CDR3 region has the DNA TGTGCCAGCAGTGTTGGGGGGCACAGATACGCGTATTTT. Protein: CASSVGGHRYAYF.